This TCR beta chain was identified during a study of T cell responses to AZD1222 COVID-19 vaccine. Study-wide points: Repertoires in all cases were sampled only once the peak T cell response had passed. Regions left unmutated in variants are reportedly the target of nearly half of spike-specific TCRs.

Turning to this clone: Antigen specificity is unknown.

Some clones are missing from TCRdb's copy, which holds only in-frame ones; the method was immunoSEQ multiplex PCR. The sample has 99,000 or so clones, about 85% seen once. Germline V gene data show CDR1 as LGHNA and CDR2 as YSLEER. There are 14 residues in the CDR3. The germline V and J ends were trimmed by 0 bases and 1 base, with 6 bases remaining between them. The sequenced sample was peripheral blood, obtained on day 0 of AZD1222 vaccination. The rearrangement uses TRBV4-3 and TRBJ1-1; D call uncertain. The TCR comes from an adult in good health. CDR3 nucleotide sequence: TGCGCCAGCAGCCAAGACGCGAGGAACACTGAAGCTTTCTTT. It encodes CASSQDARNTEAFF.